This T cell receptor (beta chain) came from a study of blood T cell repertoires in COVID-19. The V gene end was trimmed by 4 bases and the J gene end by 1 base; junction bases not matched to a gene: 13. The CDR3 has 17 residues. Germline CDR1 and CDR2: SGHDN and FVKESK. As originally analysed: Amplified reference gene primers provided the basis for estimating nucleated cell counts. Assay used: immunoSEQ multiplex PCR; TCRdb lists only in-frame clones, some missing. Clonal size and the V and J genes are those of that table, whereas D and trimming came from the DNA. Of roughly 500,000 clones listed, more than 75% were seen once; the top ten hold less than 2%.

This clonotype originated in a woman between 40 and 55 years old who had recovered from COVID-19. The rearrangement joins TRBV14 to TRBJ2-7; TRBD2 aligns across 7 bases. Sequences were obtained from PBMCs or T cells enriched from blood (not recorded which). CDR3 nucleotide sequence: TGTGCCAGCAGCCCCCGGCCGGGGCAGGGAGGGTCCTACGAGCAGTACTTC. It translates to CASSPRPGQGGSYEQYF.